This T cell receptor beta chain was identified during a study of cytomegalovirus exposure and HLA in healthy donors. Study context: The study placed approximately 78% of its 398 genotyped donors in the Caucasian-associated ancestry cluster.

A note on this clone: Its antigen is undetermined.

The PCR ran on 60 Vbeta and 13 Jbeta primers. Measured with immunoSEQ multiplex PCR; TCRdb has only the in-frame clones, and not every one. The sample records about 130,000 clones, around three quarters being singletons. Findings and caveats of the study: Rare TCR sequences dominated, though some public TCRs recurred in many donors. In vitro assays verified that a few CMV-associated chains recognized CMV antigens specifically.

This CDR3 is built from 13 residues. V gave up 0 bases and J gave up 6 bases, with 9 bases separating them. Germline V lookup: CDR1 SGHAT, CDR2 FQDESV (reference sequence). Donors had nominal health at sampling but likely had unrecorded immune exposures. The gene calls are TRBV11-1 and TRBJ2-7; D not certain. This clonotype was obtained from a young man in good health and CMV-seronegative. The sequencing sample was made of PBMCs. The chain's CDR3 is CASSLARSGEQYF. CDR3 DNA: TGTGCCAGCAGCTTAGCCCGTTCGGGCGAGCAGTACTTC. The full variable domain, completed using reference TRBV11-1 and TRBJ2-7, is EAEVAQSPRYKITEKSQAVAFWCDPISGHATLYWYRQILGQGPELLVQFQDESVVDDSQLPKDRFSAERLKGVDSTLKIQPAELGDSAMYLCASSLARSGEQYFGPGTRLTVT.